Included here is one T cell receptor beta chain sequence, with context. Its matching antigen is unknown. The data are from a study of cytomegalovirus exposure and HLA in healthy donors. Broader study findings: A later analysis found common viral pathogens apparently linked to several of the most significant clusters.

The CDR3 spans 16 residues. Germline V CDR1 and CDR2: KGHSH, LQKENI. V lost 1 base and J 7 bases, leaving 17 bases between the germline ends. The PCR made use of 60 Vbeta and 13 Jbeta primers. Sequencing used immunoSEQ multiplex PCR; TCRdb keeps in-frame clones, though not all of them. The table for this sample gives more than 45,000 clones. The chain couples TRBV18 to TRBJ1-3, with no clear D. The TCR comes from a woman in her sixties in good health and CMV-seropositive. Input material: PBMCs. CDR3 in amino acids: CASSPLPAGLDNTIYF. CDR3 coding DNA: TGTGCCAGCTCACCACTCCCTGCAGGCTTGGATAACACCATATATTTT.